These T cell receptor beta chains were read from a single sample in a study of blood T cell repertoires in COVID-19. Here immunoSEQ multiplex PCR was the method, and the copy in TCRdb shows in-frame clones only, minus some. The repertoire holds approximately 68,000 clones, 82% seen once, with around 20% in the top ten. Sequencing was done on a sample of peripheral blood. The receptors here all came from a human donor in a cohort sampled during active COVID-19. CDR3s include the opening cysteine and the closing phenylalanine or tryptophan. D genes are given only for firm matches. The size entry is marked missing in some rows and otherwise reads once, few, many or a size class.

size	V	D	J	CDR3	DNA
NA	TRBV5-1	TRBD1	TRBJ1-2	CASSSGTGQGYGYTF	TGCGCCAGCAGCTCGGGGACAGGACAGGGTTATGGCTACACCTTC
NA	TRBV10-3	TRBD1	TRBJ2-1	CAISDGTGSPIQFF	TGTGCCATCAGTGATGGGACAGGGTCGCCGATTCAGTTCTTC
NA	TRBV7-8	TRBD1	TRBJ1-4	CASSLFRGDEKLFF	TGTGCCAGCAGCTTATTCAGGGGGGACGAAAAACTGTTTTTT
NA	TRBV19	NA	TRBJ1-5	CASSIQGGNQPQHF	TGTGCCAGTAGTATACAGGGTGGCAATCAGCCCCAGCATTTT
few	TRBV5-1	TRBD1	TRBJ2-7	CASSWTGDYEQYF	TGCGCCAGCAGCTGGACAGGAGACTACGAGCAGTACTTC
NA	TRBV18	NA	TRBJ1-2	CASSPPGGAYGYTF	TGTGCCAGCTCACCACCCGGGGGAGCCTATGGCTACACCTTC
NA	TRBV12-5	NA	TRBJ1-1	CASGLVVARNYEAFF	TGTGCTAGTGGTTTGGTGGTCGCCAGGAATTACGAAGCTTTCTTT
NA	TRBV3-1/TRBV3-2	TRBD1	TRBJ2-7	CASSQYRGGEQYF	TGTGCCAGCAGCCAGTACAGGGGTGGCGAGCAGTACTTC
NA	TRBV6-5	NA	TRBJ2-3	CASMSLSDTQYF	TGTGCCAGCATGTCTCTCTCAGATACGCAGTATTTT
NA	TRBV2	NA	TRBJ1-2	CASRGGDGYTF	TGTGCCAGCAGGGGGGGAGATGGCTACACCTTC
NA	TRBV5-1	TRBD1	TRBJ1-2	CASSLSTGGYGYTF	TGCGCCAGCAGCTTGTCAACAGGGGGGTATGGCTACACCTTC